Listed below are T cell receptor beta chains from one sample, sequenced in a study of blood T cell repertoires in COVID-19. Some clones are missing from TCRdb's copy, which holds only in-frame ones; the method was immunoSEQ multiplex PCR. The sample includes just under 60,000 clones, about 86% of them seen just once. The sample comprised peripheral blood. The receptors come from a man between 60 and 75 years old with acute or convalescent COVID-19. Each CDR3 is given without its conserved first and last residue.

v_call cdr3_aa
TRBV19 ASRAGNYGYT
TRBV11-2 AIRGGAGGPFSYEQY
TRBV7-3 ASSLLGEPSTDTQY
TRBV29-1 SVEDPRTGKKLF
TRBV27 ASSDWTPPYEQY
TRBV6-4 ASSDGARDYGYT
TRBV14 ASSQDWGSFNYGYT
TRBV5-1 ASSRDYNTGELF
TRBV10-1 ASSEFGREARNSTDTQY
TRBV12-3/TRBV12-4 ASSLDGRANT
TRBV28 ASSPTSGTSRGASDTQY
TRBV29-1 SATGHPNTEAF
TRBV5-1 ASSLGTFANTGELF
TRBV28 ASSPMRGLRTEAF
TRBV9 ASSATLAGGAGELF
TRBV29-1 SGSYGYGYT
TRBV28 ASSLGGSRGSTEAF
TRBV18 ASSPQGQGSGQPQH
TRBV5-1 ASSPPGGAHTEAF
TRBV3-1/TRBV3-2 ASSQRTSGASGTQY
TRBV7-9 ASSLLTLAYEQY
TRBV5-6 ASSSRALAPTGELF
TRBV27 ASSLSTQTPTYEQY
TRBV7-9 ASSPKGQSTDTQY
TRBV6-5 ASTAGNGYT
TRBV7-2 ASSLAWGATEAF
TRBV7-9 ASSLLAGGGSATYEQY
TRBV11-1 ASSLESLGEQY
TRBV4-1 ASSRTGARGGELF
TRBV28 ASSFQGLGGYT
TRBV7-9 ASSPPGGGFSYEQY
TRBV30 AWSVGGSTFTDTQY